This T cell receptor beta chain was sequenced in a study of blood T cell repertoires in COVID-19. About the research overall: From T cells, B-cell-depleted T cells, or PBMCs came the material, which was cDNA or gDNA.

The CDR3 spans 12 residues. V was shortened by 1 base and J by 3 bases, with 3 bases between the two germline ends. Original analysis: Estimated nucleated cell counts came from reference gene primer amplification. TCRdb's table, derived via immunoSEQ multiplex PCR, lists solely in-frame clones and lacks some. V and J calls and clone size are those listed in that table; D and trimming were worked out from the DNA. This sample has over 350,000 clones, with around 87% found just once. Cohort placement rested on clinical history that participants reported themselves. Recovery meant two consecutive negative NP/OP PCR tests, professional clearance, or resolved symptoms.

This sequence originates from a woman in her 50s who had recovered from COVID-19. The chain has TRBV12-3 or TRBV12-4 and TRBJ1-2; D remains ambiguous. Sequenced: PBMCs or T cells enriched from blood (not recorded which). CDR3 region: CASSLGHYGYTF. The DNA for the CDR3 is TGTGCCAGCAGTTTAGGGCACTATGGCTACACCTTC.